Listed here are 27 T cell receptor beta chains from one sample, sequenced in a study of T cells after yellow fever vaccination. TCRdb recomputed calls from the 5' RACE reads with MiXCR, one row per CDR3 protein. The sample lists around 310,000 distinct CDR3 sequences, 7.5% to 9% occurring once. The source material was PBMCs, sampled on the day of the first yellow fever vaccination. The receptors stem from a man between 18 and 35 years old who received the YFV17D yellow fever vaccine.

The chain employs TRBV7-9 and TRBJ2-3; TRBD2 might be the D (5 bases). V gave up 5 bases and J gave up 0 bases, with 12 bases separating them. The CDR3 runs to 15 residues. Germline V lookup: CDR1 SEHNR, CDR2 FQNEAQ (reference sequence). Written as DNA, the CDR3 is TGTGCCAGCAGCCCCCCCGGGGATAGCACAGATACGCAGTATTTT. Protein product: CASSPPGDSTDTQYF.

A few counts support this clonotype. This sequence joins TRBV12-3 or TRBV12-4 and TRBJ1-2; D unresolved. V lost 5 bases and J lost 5, with 18 bases in between. The CDR3 consists of 15 residues. In DNA form, the CDR3 reads TGTGCCAGCAGTGGTCAAGCTCGCCTGCCTTATGGCTACACCTTC. As protein: CASSGQARLPYGYTF.

The J gene is TRBJ1-4, the V gene TRBV20-1; 7 bases are shared with TRBD1. This CDR3 comprises 13 residues. V shed 8 bases, J shed 7 bases, and the junction held 10 bases outside the gene matches. Germline V gene data show CDR1 as DFQATT and CDR2 as SNEGSKA (reference sequence). The CDR3 DNA sequence: TGCAGTCCCATCCGATGGGACAGTGAAAAACTGTTTTTT. Translation: CSPIRWDSEKLFF.

The rearrangement uses TRBV29-1 and TRBJ2-7, with 8 bases lining up with TRBD1. Per the germline V gene, CDR1 is SQVTM and CDR2 is ANQGSEA. V was pared by 0 bases and J by 4 bases, with 5 bases of the junction left unmatched. The CDR3 extends over 14 amino acids. The chain's CDR3 is CSVEDPRQGYEQYF. The DNA for the CDR3 is TGCAGCGTTGAAGATCCGAGACAGGGGTACGAGCAGTACTTC.

This clonotype was seen more than once but under ten times. The rearrangement uses TRBV10-3 and TRBJ2-7; 8 bases agree with TRBD2. CDR1 and CDR2 from the germline V gene are ENHRY and SYGVKD. The CDR3 loop spans 14 amino acids. V shed 3 bases and J 0 bases; nucleotides not matched to a gene: 1. CDR3 sequence: CAISDAGGSYEQYV. In DNA form, the CDR3 reads TGTGCCATCAGTGATGCGGGGGGCTCCTACGAGCAGTACGTC.

This clonotype was seen at least ten times. The rearrangement links TRBV11-2 to TRBJ2-2; no clear D. Per the germline V gene, CDR1 is SGHAT and CDR2 is FQNNGV. With 5 bases removed from V and 6 bases from J, the gap between germline ends came to 13 bases. The CDR3 is 14 amino acids. The CDR3 region has the DNA TGTGCCAGCAGCCCGACGGCAGGCTCCGGGGAGCTGTTTTTT. It translates to CASSPTAGSGELFF.

This clonotype came up a few times. This rearrangement joins TRBV12-3 or TRBV12-4 to TRBJ2-3; 8 nucleotides agree with TRBD1. The V segment lost 7 bases and the J segment 0 bases; nucleotides outside the gene matches: 6. This CDR3 is built from 15 residues. In nucleotides, the CDR3 is TGTGCCAGCACCGCGACAGGGGTGAGCACAGATACGCAGTATTTT. Translating gives CASTATGVSTDTQYF.

This clonotype has at least ten counts. This rearrangement joins TRBV6-5 to TRBJ2-3; tentative D call: TRBD1 (5 bases). The CDR3 is 12 amino acids. CDR1 is MNHEY, CDR2 SVGAGI, per germline. V gave up 6 bases and J gave up 6 bases, with 10 bases separating them. CDR3 amino acids: CASRGLTDTQYF. CDR3 nucleotides: TGTGCCAGCAGGGGGCTAACGGATACGCAGTATTTT.

A few counts support this clonotype. This sequence joins TRBV6-1 and TRBJ2-3, with 9 nucleotides matching TRBD2. Trimming at V came to 7 bases and at J to 4 bases, leaving 9 bases not matched to a gene. This CDR3 region has 15 residues. From germline, CDR1 is MNHNS and CDR2 SASEGT. The CDR3 coding sequence is TGTGCCAGCAATCTTCTAGCGGGATCCCCAGATACGCAGTATTTT. Its translation: CASNLLAGSPDTQYF.

The chain carries TRBV5-1 and TRBJ2-5; no clear D. V lost 4 bases and J lost 2, with 9 bases in between. Germline CDR1 and CDR2: SGHRS and YFSETQ. CDR3 length equals 13 residues. Here the CDR3 DNA reads TGCGCCAGCAGCCCCCGAATGCAAGAGACCCAGTACTTC. Amino acid sequence: CASSPRMQETQYF.

This clonotype was seen more than once but under ten times. The V call is TRBV13, the J call TRBJ1-2; 11 nucleotides match TRBD1. The germline gives CDR1 PRHDT, CDR2 FYEKMQ (reference sequence). There are 17 residues in the CDR3. Germline trimming cut 5 bases from V and 2 bases from J; bases unmatched to any gene: 10. The CDR3 sequence is CASSDGQGARNNYGYTF. In nucleotides, the CDR3 is TGTGCCAGCAGCGATGGACAGGGGGCAAGGAACAACTATGGCTACACCTTC.

This clonotype was picked up many times. This chain uses TRBV23-1 with TRBJ2-2; D possibly corresponds to TRBD2 (5 bases). TRBV23-1 is an ORF; its function is uncertain. With 2 bases removed from V and 3 bases from J, the gap between germline ends came to 13 bases. The length of the CDR3 is 16 residues. The CDR3 nucleotides read TGCGCCAGCAGTCAAATCGAGGGAGATGACACCGGGGAGCTGTTTTTT. Translated, it gives CASSQIEGDDTGELFF.

This clonotype was counted only a few times. The genes are TRBV2 and TRBJ2-7; TRBD2 matches 10 bases. V was pared by 8 bases and J by 0 bases, with 4 bases of the junction left unmatched. In germline, CDR1 is SNHLY, CDR2 FYNNEI. The CDR3 contains 14 residues. The CDR3 loop reads CASLAGVVSYEQYF. The CDR3 DNA sequence: TGTGCCAGCCTAGCGGGGGTTGTCTCCTACGAGCAGTACTTC.

This sequence joins TRBV24-1 and TRBJ2-3; 7 bases are a match to TRBD2. Looked up from germline, CDR1 is KGHDR and CDR2 is SFDVKD. The CDR3 contains 16 residues. The V segment lost 4 bases and the J segment 4 bases; nucleotides outside the gene matches: 10. The CDR3 sequence: CATSEMGRGSPDTQYF. CDR3 nucleotide sequence: TGTGCCACCAGTGAAATGGGGAGGGGATCCCCAGATACGCAGTATTTT.

This clonotype was detected a few times. The V gene is TRBV7-8, the J gene TRBJ2-7; TRBD2 matches 8 bases. The CDR3 totals 13 residues. Germline loops: CDR1 SGHVS, CDR2 FQNEAQ. V lost 1 base and J lost 7; bases outside the gene matches: 3. The CDR3 DNA sequence: TGTGCCAGCAGCTTAGTGGGACTAGGGGAGCAGTACGTC. Translation: CASSLVGLGEQYV.

This clonotype was counted between two and nine times. V and J are TRBV4-3 and TRBJ2-7; D is uncertain. There are 16 residues in the CDR3. Germline-derived CDR1 and CDR2 are LGHNA and YSLEER. V was shortened by 0 bases and J by 0 bases, with 12 bases between the two germline ends. CDR3 protein: CASSQDTRFSSYEQYF. DNA of the CDR3: TGCGCCAGCAGCCAAGATACGAGGTTCAGCTCCTACGAGCAGTACTTC.

This clonotype has just a few counts. The V call is TRBV20-1, the J call TRBJ2-7, with D perhaps TRBD2 (5 bases). The CDR3 spans 14 residues. CDR1 and CDR2 (germline): DFQATT, SNEGSKA (reference sequence). The V end lost 0 bases, the J end lost 1 base, and 10 bases lay between the germline ends. CDR3 loop: CSAREIGGSYEQYF. The CDR3 DNA reads as TGCAGTGCTAGAGAAATTGGAGGTTCCTACGAGCAGTACTTC.

CDR3 nucleotide sequence: TGTGCCAGTAGTATATACAGCCTGAGCTCTGGAAACACCATATATTTT. Protein: CASSIYSLSSGNTIYF. The chain uses TRBV19 and TRBJ1-3, with D hard to call. This CDR3 is 16 amino acids long. CDR1 is LNHDA, CDR2 SQIVND, per germline (reference sequence). Between the trimmed V and J ends, which lost 2 bases and 0 bases, there was a span of 11 bases.

This CDR3 reads CASSLGLAGRAGELFF. DNA for the CDR3: TGTGCCAGCAGCTTAGGGCTAGCGGGCCGGGCCGGGGAGCTGTTTTTT. The chain links TRBV7-2 to TRBJ2-2, with 8 bases that match TRBD2. V lost 1 base to trimming and J lost 6 bases; unmatched junction nucleotides: 7. Germline assignment: CDR1 SGHTA and CDR2 FQGNSA. The CDR3 is made up of 16 amino acids.

This clonotype was observed a few times. The CDR3 region has the DNA TGTGCCAGCAGTTTACCTCGGACAGGGGACACTGAAGCTTTCTTT. It specifies CASSLPRTGDTEAFF. The chain employs TRBV28 and TRBJ1-1; TRBD1 matches 9 bases. V lost 2 bases and J lost 3; bases outside the gene matches: 4. This CDR3 comprises 15 residues. Per germline, CDR1 MDHEN and CDR2 SYDVKM.

V and J are TRBV5-1 and TRBJ2-1, with 9 bases lining up with TRBD1. V lost 2 bases and J lost 7; bases outside the gene matches: 7. Per the germline V gene, CDR1 is SGHRS and CDR2 is YFSETQ. The CDR3 loop spans 15 amino acids. The DNA for the CDR3 is TGCGCCAGCAGCTTAGGGACAGGGATCTCGAATGAGCAGTTCTTC. Protein product: CASSLGTGISNEQFF.

The CDR3 DNA follows: TGTGCCAGCAGCTTAACTGGACAGAGATTTTCACCCCTCCACTTT. This codes for CASSLTGQRFSPLHF. The chain is built from TRBV7-2 and TRBJ1-6, with D possibly being TRBD1 (6 bases). V lost 2 bases to trimming and J lost 9 bases, with 14 bases between them. This CDR3 comprises 15 residues. Germline CDR1 is SGHTA and CDR2 is FQGNSA.

This clonotype showed up just a few times. The chain joins TRBV2 to TRBJ2-2; 8 nucleotides line up with TRBD1. Germline V lookup: CDR1 SNHLY, CDR2 FYNNEI. With 7 bases clipped from V and 3 bases from J, the junction kept 10 bases outside the gene matches. The CDR3 is 16 amino acids. CDR3 sequence: CASTGTGGGDTGELFF. The CDR3 DNA reads TGTGCCAGCACGGGTACAGGGGGAGGAGACACCGGGGAGCTGTTTTTT.

This chain's CDR3 is CASSLEGTGLNTEAFF. DNA of the CDR3: TGTGCCAGCAGCTTAGAAGGGACAGGGCTGAACACTGAAGCTTTCTTT. The chain recombines TRBV7-2 with TRBJ1-1; 9 bases match TRBD1. CDR1 SGHTA and CDR2 FQGNSA come from the germline V gene. The CDR3 has 16 residues. Trimming cost V 1 base and J 0 bases; bases outside gene matches: 3.

The chain combines TRBV7-2 with TRBJ1-2; 10 nucleotides agree with TRBD1. The junction had 4 bases not matched to a gene; V was cut back by 1 base and J by 2 bases. CDR1 is SGHTA, CDR2 FQGNSA, per germline. CDR3 size: 16 residues. CDR3 protein: CASSLVGGQGNYGYTF. The DNA for the CDR3 is TGTGCCAGCAGCTTAGTCGGGGGACAGGGGAACTATGGCTACACCTTC.

The chain links TRBV11-2 to TRBJ1-1, with TRBD1 matching 9 bases. The CDR3 covers 16 residues. V lost 4 bases and J lost 2; bases outside the gene matches: 8. The germline CDR1 and CDR2 sequences are SGHAT and FQNNGV. CDR3 sequence reads: CASSSIGTGPNTEAFF. The CDR3, as DNA: TGTGCCAGCAGCTCTATAGGGACAGGGCCTAACACTGAAGCTTTCTTT. Full variable domain (outside the CDR3, taken from reference TRBV11-2 and TRBJ1-1): EAGVAQSPRYKIIEKRQSVAFWCNPISGHATLYWYQQILGQGPKLLIQFQNNGVVDDSQLPKDRFSAERLKGVDSTLKIQPAKLEDSAVYLCASSSIGTGPNTEAFFGQGTRLTVV.

The chain joins TRBV25-1 to TRBJ1-2; TRBD1 matches 7 bases. CDR3 length: 16 amino acids. The V segment lost 3 bases and the J segment 4 bases; nucleotides outside the gene matches: 11. Germline V gene data show CDR1 as MGHDK and CDR2 as SYGVNS. The CDR3 nucleotides are TGTGCCAGCAGTGATCCCATAGGACAGGAGATCTATGGCTACACCTTC. Amino acids: CASSDPIGQEIYGYTF.